The 13 T cell receptor beta chains presented below share a single source sample, sequenced in a study of T cells in Graves' hyperthyroidism and ophthalmopathy (dated by TCRdb to the late 2010s). To prepare the library, multiplex PCR was applied. The instrument given in TCRdb is Illumina HiSeq 2000. Amplification of TCR beta CDR3 regions was carried out from RNA transcripts. The TCR CDR3 was subjected to a first round of RT-PCR using the HTBI primer set and the Qiagen OneStep RT-PCR kit. TCRdb reanalyzed the raw reads on its own, using fastp at Q25 for trimming and MiXCR for clone calling, and kept in-frame beta chains. A single entry per CDR3 protein holds the most common genes and DNA from its merged rows. The sample table records about 410,000 distinct CDR3 sequences; roughly 15% of these occur just once. Roughly 21% of the sample belongs to the ten largest clones. Material for sequencing was blood. Receptors originate from a woman under 40 with Graves' ophthalmopathy.

Note on this clonotype: A much larger clone differs from this one at a single base, so this may be a read error. This chain connects TRBV2 to TRBJ1-6, with 9 bases that match TRBD1. Germline CDR1 reads SNHLY; CDR2 reads FYNNEI. This CDR3 is 14 amino acids long. The CDR3 protein is CASSKGQGFSPPHF. The CDR3 region has the DNA TGTGCCAGCAGTAAGGGACAGGGATTTTCACCCCCCCACTTT.

The J gene is TRBJ1-5, the V gene TRBV12-3 or TRBV12-4, with D tentatively TRBD1 (6 bases). V was trimmed by 5 bases and J by 2 bases, leaving 10 bases between them. The CDR3 runs to 14 residues. The CDR3 loop reads CASSPRQGNQPQHF. CDR3 sequence (DNA): TGTGCCAGCAGTCCTAGACAGGGCAATCAGCCCCAGCATTTT.

Ten or more counts support this clonotype. The V and J genes are TRBV18 and TRBJ2-7; D is possibly TRBD1 (6 bases). V lost 2 bases and J 4 bases, leaving 12 bases between the germline ends. The length of the CDR3 is 14 residues. Germline V gene sequence: CDR1 KGHSH, CDR2 LQKENI. CDR3 protein: CASSPTGLDYEQYF. In DNA, the CDR3 is TGTGCCAGCTCACCAACAGGGTTGGATTACGAGCAGTACTTC.

The chain is built from TRBV20-1 and TRBJ1-2; 7 nucleotides align to TRBD1. The CDR3 is made up of 13 amino acids. Germline loops: CDR1 DFQATT, CDR2 SNEGSKA (reference sequence). The trim removed 6 bases at V and 7 bases at J, leaving 11 bases unmatched. CDR3 sequence (DNA): TGCAGTGCAAGACAGGGTCCCCTGGCTGGCTACACCTTC. It is translated as CSARQGPLAGYTF.

This clonotype showed up many times. CDR3 nucleotides: TGCAGTGCTAGACCGGACAGGGGGTTTTCACCCCTCCACTTT. This gives the protein CSARPDRGFSPLHF. The V gene is TRBV20-1, the J gene TRBJ1-6; 10 bases are a match to TRBD1. CDR1 is DFQATT and CDR2 is SNEGSKA in the germline V gene (reference sequence). The CDR3 loop spans 14 amino acids. The J segment lost 9 bases and the V segment lost 2 bases, leaving 4 bases of the junction unmatched.

The sample holds a few counts of this clonotype. The rearrangement uses TRBV5-8 and TRBJ1-6; no clear D gene. Germline V gene lookup returns CDR1 SGHTS and CDR2 YDEGEE. The CDR3 covers 13 residues. V lost 1 base and J 10 bases, leaving 9 bases between the germline ends. The CDR3 DNA is TGTGCCAGCAGCTTGAGATTAAGGTCACCCCTCCACTTT. Amino acids: CASSLRLRSPLHF.

In its sample, this clonotype was seen many times. Here the CDR3 reads CAWRGGAGELFF. The CDR3 nucleotides are TGTGCCTGGCGAGGGGGTGCCGGGGAGCTGTTTTTT. V is TRBV30 and J is TRBJ2-2; a weak D match, TRBD1 (6 bases). Trimming shortened V by 5 bases and J by 6 bases, and 10 bases separated the two germline ends. Looked up from germline, CDR1 is GTSNPN and CDR2 is SVGIG (reference sequence). This CDR3 spans 12 amino acids.

This clonotype was counted ten times or more. The chain uses TRBV20-1 and TRBJ2-3; 9 bases are shared with TRBD2. Trimming took 5 bases from V and 2 from J; bases not matched to a gene: 8. The CDR3 contains 15 residues. Germline CDR1 reads DFQATT; CDR2 reads SNEGSKA (reference sequence). The CDR3 region has the DNA TGCAGTGCTTCCCCTGGGACTAGCCTCACAGATACGCAGTATTTT. Its translation is CSASPGTSLTDTQYF.

This clonotype was seen at least ten times. The chain joins TRBV28 to TRBJ1-1; 12 positions match TRBD1. The germline V gene encodes CDR1 MDHEN and CDR2 SYDVKM. V dropped 3 bases and J dropped 10; count of bases not matched to a gene: 15. This CDR3 has 17 amino acids. DNA for the CDR3: TGTGCCAGCAGTTTCCCCTCCGGGACAGGGGGCGGTTTGGGAGCTTTCTTT. The encoded protein is CASSFPSGTGGGLGAFF.

This clonotype was found many times. This rearrangement joins TRBV24-1 to TRBJ2-1; weak D call: TRBD1 (5 bases). There are 13 residues in the CDR3. Germline lookup yields CDR1 KGHDR and CDR2 SFDVKD. The V end was cut by 4 bases, the J end by 6 bases, with 9 bases between. CDR3: CATSDPTVNEQFF. CDR3 nucleotides: TGTGCCACCAGTGACCCGACAGTCAATGAGCAGTTCTTC.

V gene TRBV4-1 combines with J gene TRBJ1-2; no reliable D call. The CDR3 is 14 residues long. Germline V lookup: CDR1 MGHRA, CDR2 YSYEKL. The V end lost 0 bases, the J end lost 7 bases, and 12 bases lay between the germline ends. CDR3 amino acids: CASSQDWLPGGYTF. CDR3 in DNA: TGCGCCAGCAGCCAAGACTGGCTTCCGGGTGGCTACACCTTC.

This clonotype was found many times. The chain employs TRBV11-3 and TRBJ1-3, with 7 bases identical to TRBD1. The CDR3 extends over 15 amino acids. The junction had 7 bases not matched to a gene; V was cut back by 5 bases and J by 3 bases. Germline loops: CDR1 SGHNT, CDR2 YENEEA. The CDR3 loop is CASSPRDSHGNTIYF. The CDR3 DNA reads TGTGCCAGCAGCCCAAGGGACAGTCATGGAAACACCATATATTTT.

This clonotype was observed many times. The chain links TRBV3-1 to TRBJ2-7; D is possibly TRBD1 (6 bases). The ends were cut back, 2 bases at V and 0 bases at J, with 8 bases in the middle. In germline, CDR1 is LGHDT, CDR2 YNNKEL (reference sequence). CDR3 length: 14 amino acids. CDR3 nucleotide sequence: TGTGCCAGCAGCCAAAGACAGGCCTCCTACGAGCAGTACTTC. This gives the protein CASSQRQASYEQYF.